Listed here is a single T cell receptor beta chain. V shed 4 bases and J 5 bases; nucleotides not matched to a gene: 3. Germline loops: CDR1 SGDLS, CDR2 YYNGEE. The CDR3 totals 14 residues. The data derive from a study of blood T cell repertoires in COVID-19. Overall study context: PBMCs, B-cell-depleted T cells, or T cells were the source of the cDNA or gDNA that made up the material.

Assay: immunoSEQ multiplex PCR; the TCRdb copy retains only in-frame clones and omits some. The sample has about 72,000 clones, approximately 90% seen once. The specimen sequenced was peripheral blood. The chain links TRBV9 to TRBJ1-4; 9 bases line up with TRBD1. The sequence was collected from a man between 70 and 80 years old with active or convalescent COVID-19. The DNA for the CDR3 is TGTGCCAGCAGCACGGGACAGGGAAATGAAAAACTGTTTTTT. Its translation is CASSTGQGNEKLFF. Variable domain in full (rest from reference TRBV9 and TRBJ1-4): DSGVTQTPKHLITATGQRVTLRCSPRSGDLSVYWYQQSLDQGLQFLIQYYNGEERAKGNILERFSAQQFPDLHSELNLSSLELGDSALYFCASSTGQGNEKLFFGSGTQLSVL.